Following are 18 T cell receptor beta chains from one sample sequenced in a study of shared clonotypes between healthy human individuals. Assay used: immunoSEQ multiplex PCR; TCRdb lists only in-frame clones, some missing. The table shows about 990,000 clones, with around 78% occurring only once. What was sequenced was memory CD4+ T cells from PBMCs. As to subset: CD45RA-negative fraction. The receptors stem from a man in his late teens or twenties in good health. Some clones in this sample may be carry-over from other donors' samples.

This chain links TRBV28 with TRBJ2-6; 9 nucleotides line up with TRBD1. The ends lost 4 bases at V and 0 bases at J; junction bases unmatched: 7. The CDR3 runs 18 residues. Germline values: CDR1 MDHEN, CDR2 SYDVKM. The CDR3 is CASSSQGAQSSGANVLTF. The DNA for the CDR3 is TGTGCCAGCAGTTCACAGGGGGCCCAAAGCTCTGGGGCCAACGTCCTGACTTTC. The full variable domain, its missing parts supplied by reference TRBV28 and TRBJ2-6, is DVKVTQSSRYLVKRTGEKVFLECVQDMDHENMFWYRQDPGLGLRLIYFSYDVKMKEKGDIPEGYSVSREKKERFSLILESASTNQTSMYLCASSSQGAQSSGANVLTFGAGSRLTVL.

This clone was recorded once. V is TRBV28 and J is TRBJ1-1; D is possibly TRBD1 (6 bases). CDR3 length: 14 amino acids. Germline values: CDR1 MDHEN, CDR2 SYDVKM. Deletions cut 2 bases from V and 4 bases from J, with 11 bases between. The DNA for the CDR3 is TGTGCCAGCAGTTTAGTTTCGGGGGCCACTGAAGCTTTCTTT. It encodes CASSLVSGATEAFF.

The chain is built from TRBV11-3 and TRBJ2-2; perhaps TRBD2 as D (5 bases). The CDR3 is made up of 15 amino acids. Germline values: CDR1 SGHNT, CDR2 YENEEA. Trimming removed 1 base at V and 4 bases at J, with 10 bases between. The CDR3 DNA follows: TGTGCCAGCAGCTTAGCCGGAGGCCTCACCGGGGAGCTGTTTTTT. Protein sequence: CASSLAGGLTGELFF.

The J gene is TRBJ1-2, the V gene TRBV15, with D perhaps matching TRBD1 (6 bases). Trimming cost V 1 base and J 6 bases, with 15 bases left between them. This CDR3 has 15 amino acids. Germline CDR1 and CDR2: LNHNV and YYDKDF (reference sequence). The CDR3 sequence is CATSRGYRAVDGYTF. In nucleotides, the CDR3 is TGTGCCACCAGCAGAGGTTACAGGGCAGTAGATGGCTACACCTTC.

V gene TRBV2 combines with J gene TRBJ2-7; D may be TRBD2 (5 bases). This CDR3 is 13 amino acids long. The V end lost 6 bases, the J end lost 3 bases, and 12 bases lay between the germline ends. CDR1 is SNHLY and CDR2 is FYNNEI in the germline V gene. The CDR3 DNA reads as TGTGCCAGCAGACTAGAATCTTTCTACGAGCAGTACTTC. Amino acid sequence: CASRLESFYEQYF.

The chain joins TRBV7-9 to TRBJ2-7, with 10 bases matching TRBD2. Germline CDR1 reads SEHNR; CDR2 reads FQNEAQ (reference sequence). This CDR3 region has 13 residues. With V trimmed by 6 bases and J by 6 bases, 5 bases remained unmatched. The chain's CDR3 is CASRLAGVREQYF. The CDR3, as DNA: TGTGCCAGCAGGCTAGCGGGAGTACGCGAGCAGTACTTC.

The gene calls are TRBV18 and TRBJ1-5; D is unclear. Germline V gives CDR1 KGHSH, CDR2 LQKENI. The CDR3 spans 14 residues. The V and J ends lost 3 bases and 1 base respectively, with 7 bases between them. The CDR3 sequence: CASSPTESNQPQHF. In DNA, the CDR3 is TGTGCCAGCTCACCCACAGAGAGCAATCAGCCCCAGCATTTT.

This chain links TRBV5-1 with TRBJ2-2, with D perhaps TRBD2 (5 bases). Looked up from germline, CDR1 is SGHRS and CDR2 is YFSETQ. CDR3 size: 14 residues. The CDR3 sequence is CASGSASNTGELFF. Here the CDR3 DNA reads TGCGCAAGCGGTAGCGCGTCGAACACCGGGGAGCTGTTTTTT.

This clone occurred once. This rearrangement joins TRBV6-5 to TRBJ1-6; D uncertain. This CDR3 contains 14 residues. Germline values: CDR1 MNHEY, CDR2 SVGAGI. V shed 7 bases and J shed 9 bases, with 16 bases lying between them. The CDR3 DNA reads TGTGCCAGCACCTTAGGGAGAGGTAGTTCACCCCTCCACTTT. Amino acid sequence: CASTLGRGSSPLHF.

The chain couples TRBV6-6 to TRBJ2-5; maybe TRBD1 (6 bases). The CDR3 loop spans 15 amino acids. V was cut by 7 bases and J by 4 bases, with 19 bases left in between. CDR1 is MNHNY, CDR2 SVGAGI, per germline (reference sequence). This CDR3 reads CASTPHIGGGETQYF. CDR3 DNA: TGTGCCAGCACTCCACACATTGGGGGCGGAGAGACCCAGTACTTC.

This clone appeared many times. The chain uses TRBV2 and TRBJ2-5; 8 nucleotides match TRBD1. This CDR3 region has 15 residues. J was trimmed by 2 bases and V by 3 bases; bases with no gene match: 5. The germline CDR1 and CDR2 sequences are SNHLY and FYNNEI. The CDR3 region has the DNA TGTGCCAGCAGTGACCAAGGGACAGGACAAGAGACCCAGTACTTC. It encodes CASSDQGTGQETQYF.

V gene TRBV7-6 combines with J gene TRBJ2-5; 8 bases fit TRBD2. J gave up 0 bases and V 5 bases, and 8 bases lay outside the gene matches. The germline gives CDR1 SGHVS, CDR2 FNYEAQ. The CDR3 runs to 16 residues. The CDR3 DNA is TGTGCCAGCAGCCCGCGACTAGCGTCCTACCAAGAGACCCAGTACTTC. Protein sequence: CASSPRLASYQETQYF.

The chain employs TRBV7-3 and TRBJ1-2; 7 positions match TRBD1. The CDR3 consists of 11 residues. The germline V gene has CDR1 SGHTA and CDR2 FQGTGA. The V gene end was trimmed by 10 bases and the J gene end by 6 bases; junction bases not matched to a gene: 5. The CDR3 is CATWDSDGYTF. CDR3 DNA: TGTGCCACCTGGGACAGTGATGGCTACACCTTC. The whole variable domain, filled in from reference TRBV7-3 and TRBJ1-2, reads GAGVSQTPSNKVTEKGKYVELRCDPISGHTALYWYRQSLGQGPEFLIYFQGTGAADDSGLPNDRFFAVRPEGSVSTLKIQRTERGDSAVYLCATWDSDGYTFGSGTRLTVV.

This clone was counted ten times or more. The chain carries TRBV10-3 and TRBJ1-2, with TRBD1 identical over 8 bases. V shed 7 bases and J 3 bases; nucleotides not matched to a gene: 4. This CDR3 region has 13 residues. Germline V gene data show CDR1 as ENHRY and CDR2 as SYGVKD. The CDR3 sequence is CAITTTGDYGYTF. The CDR3 DNA reads as TGTGCCATCACTACGACAGGGGACTATGGCTACACCTTC.

This chain joins TRBV7-4 and TRBJ1-2; D gene ambiguous. The germline V gene encodes CDR1 SGHVT and CDR2 SQSDAQ. V was pared by 1 base and J by 2 bases, with 5 bases between. The CDR3 is 13 amino acids. This CDR3 is CASSLDPNYGYTF. The DNA for the CDR3 is TGTGCCAGCAGCTTAGACCCGAACTATGGCTACACCTTC.

The chain uses TRBV18 and TRBJ2-7; D perhaps matches TRBD1 (6 bases). In germline, CDR1 is KGHSH, CDR2 LQKENI. The CDR3 has 14 amino acids. Trimming cost V 2 bases and J 3 bases, with 11 bases left between them. The CDR3 loop is CASSPSQGGYEQYF. The CDR3 DNA is TGTGCCAGCTCACCATCACAGGGCGGCTACGAGCAGTACTTC.

The chain recombines TRBV5-1 with TRBJ2-2, with unresolved D. V lost 4 bases and J lost 4, with 11 bases in between. The CDR3 runs to 14 residues. In germline, CDR1 is SGHRS, CDR2 YFSETQ. The DNA for the CDR3 is TGCGCCAGCAGCAGGGTTGTAGGCACCGGGGAGCTGTTTTTT. This codes for CASSRVVGTGELFF.

Comments on this clone: The same CDR3 is also encoded by other DNA sequences in this sample. The chain links TRBV5-1 to TRBJ2-3; D remains ambiguous. Between the trimmed V and J ends, which lost 3 bases and 0 bases, there was a span of 8 bases. There are 14 residues in the CDR3. Germline V gives CDR1 SGHRS, CDR2 YFSETQ. The CDR3: CASSSPDSTDTQYF. CDR3 bases: TGCGCCAGCAGCTCCCCGGACAGCACAGATACGCAGTATTTT.